This T cell receptor (beta chain) comes out of a study of OX40 agonist ivuxolimab in advanced cancers. Turning to this clone: Its antigen is not known.

Peripheral blood came from all dose cohorts at three timepoints. Produced via immunoSEQ multiplex PCR; TCRdb's table is partial and in-frame only. The sample lists fewer than 15,000 clones, 84% occurring once. The V end lost 2 bases, the J end lost 1 base, and 9 bases lay between the germline ends. The CDR3 totals 14 residues. The V gene's germline CDR1 is SGHRS and CDR2 YFSETQ. General study points: Normalized T-cell clonal expansion was also low in some nonresponders.

This clonotype originated in an adult with an advanced solid tumor such as melanoma, head and neck, liver or kidney cancer. The sequencing here drew on CD4+ or CD8+ T cells sorted from blood, taken in a trial of the OX40 agonist ivuxolimab. The J gene is TRBJ1-1, the V gene TRBV5-1, with D tentatively TRBD1 (5 bases). CDR3 coding DNA: TGCGCCAGCAGCTTACGGGACGGGAACACTGAAGCTTTCTTT. It yields the protein CASSLRDGNTEAFF.